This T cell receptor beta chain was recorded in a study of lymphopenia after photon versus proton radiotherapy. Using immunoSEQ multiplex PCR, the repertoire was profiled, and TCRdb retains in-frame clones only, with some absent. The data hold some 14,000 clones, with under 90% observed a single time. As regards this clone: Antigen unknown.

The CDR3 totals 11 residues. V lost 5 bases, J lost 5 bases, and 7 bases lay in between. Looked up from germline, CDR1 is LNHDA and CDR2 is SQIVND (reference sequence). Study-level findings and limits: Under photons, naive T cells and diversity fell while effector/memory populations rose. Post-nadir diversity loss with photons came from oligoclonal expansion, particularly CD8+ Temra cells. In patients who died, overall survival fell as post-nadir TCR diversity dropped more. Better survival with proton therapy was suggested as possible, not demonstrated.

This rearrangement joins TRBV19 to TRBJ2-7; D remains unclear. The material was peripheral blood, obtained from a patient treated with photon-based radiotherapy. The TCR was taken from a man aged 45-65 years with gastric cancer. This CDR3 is CASSLMDEQYF. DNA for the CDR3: TGTGCCAGTAGTCTTATGGACGAGCAGTACTTC.